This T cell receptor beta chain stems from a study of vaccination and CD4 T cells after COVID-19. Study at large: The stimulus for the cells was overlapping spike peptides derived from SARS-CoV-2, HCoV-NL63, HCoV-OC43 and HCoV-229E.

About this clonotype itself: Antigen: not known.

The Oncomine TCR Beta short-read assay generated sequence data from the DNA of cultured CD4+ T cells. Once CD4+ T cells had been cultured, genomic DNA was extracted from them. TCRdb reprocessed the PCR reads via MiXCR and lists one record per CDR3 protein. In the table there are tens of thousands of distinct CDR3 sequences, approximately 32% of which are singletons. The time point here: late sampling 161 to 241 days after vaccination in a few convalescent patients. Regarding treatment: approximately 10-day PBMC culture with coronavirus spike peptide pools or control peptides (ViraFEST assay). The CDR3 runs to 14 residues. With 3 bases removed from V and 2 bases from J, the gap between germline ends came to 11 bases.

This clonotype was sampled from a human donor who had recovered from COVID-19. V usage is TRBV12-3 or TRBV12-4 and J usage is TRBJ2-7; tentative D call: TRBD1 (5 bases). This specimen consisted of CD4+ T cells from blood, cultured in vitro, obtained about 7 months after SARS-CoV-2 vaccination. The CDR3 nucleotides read TGTGCCAGCAGTTTGGGCAGGGTGGCCTACGAGCAGTACTTC. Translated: CASSLGRVAYEQYF.